This T cell receptor beta chain was obtained from a study of blood T cells in healthy people across ages. This clonotype was seen a handful of times. Trimming cost V 4 bases and J 2 bases; bases outside gene matches: 4. The CDR3 sequence is 14 residues long. Germline assignment: CDR1 SGHRS and CDR2 YFSETQ. The second PCR ran about 6 to 12 cycles with a sample-barcoded 5' primer and J-beta primers. TCRdb passed the 5' RACE reads through MiXCR, listing each CDR3 protein once. The sample holds 550,000 to 700,000 distinct CDR3 sequences, 25% to 30% seen once. What was sequenced was blood. The sequence derives from an older woman in good health. V is TRBV5-1 and J is TRBJ2-5; 8 bases are a match to TRBD2. The CDR3 nucleotides are TGCGCCAGCAGCGTTAGCGGGGCACAAGAGACCCAGTACTTC. It is translated as CASSVSGAQETQYF.